This passage covers 20 T cell receptor beta chains from one sample sequenced in a study of blood T cell repertoires in COVID-19. The protocol was immunoSEQ multiplex PCR, while the TCRdb copy is restricted to in-frame clones and leaves out a portion. The sample yields about 85,000 clones, 65% to 85% seen once. Specimen: peripheral blood. The origin of the receptors is a man aged 55 to 69 with acute or convalescent COVID-19.

Only one count was recorded for this clone. The V call is TRBV5-1, the J call TRBJ2-1, with TRBD1 as a possible D gene (5 bases). Trimming removed 0 bases at V and 0 bases at J, with 10 bases between. Germline assignment: CDR1 SGHRS and CDR2 YFSETQ. The length of the CDR3 is 16 residues. The CDR3 sequence is CASSLAGPLSYNEQFF. The CDR3 bases are TGCGCCAGCAGCTTGGCAGGGCCACTCTCCTACAATGAGCAGTTCTTC.

The V and J genes are TRBV11-2 and TRBJ1-1; the D gene is possibly TRBD1 (5 bases). CDR3 length: 14 amino acids. CDR1 is SGHAT, CDR2 FQNNGV, per germline. Trimming cost V 4 bases and J 4 bases, with 13 bases left between them. In DNA form, the CDR3 reads TGTGCCAGCAGCTACCTCAGGGAACCCACTGAAGCTTTCTTT. Protein sequence: CASSYLREPTEAFF. The full variable domain, in which reference TRBV11-2 and TRBJ1-1 provide the parts outside the CDR3, is EAGVAQSPRYKIIEKRQSVAFWCNPISGHATLYWYQQILGQGPKLLIQFQNNGVVDDSQLPKDRFSAERLKGVDSTLKIQPAKLEDSAVYLCASSYLREPTEAFFGQGTRLTVV.

The chain combines TRBV11-3 with TRBJ2-1; D is ambiguous. CDR3 length: 14 amino acids. V lost 5 bases and J lost 6, with 14 bases in between. Germline loops: CDR1 SGHNT, CDR2 YENEEA. CDR3 protein: CASSPDQAINEQFF. The CDR3 region has the DNA TGTGCCAGCAGCCCAGATCAGGCGATCAATGAGCAGTTCTTC.

The CDR3 loop reads CASSVGGNYGYTF. The CDR3 DNA follows: TGTGCCAGCAGCGTAGGAGGTAACTATGGCTACACCTTC. The chain joins TRBV9 to TRBJ1-2; D remains ambiguous. This CDR3 has 13 residues. Germline lookup yields CDR1 SGDLS and CDR2 YYNGEE. Trimming removed 0 bases at V and 1 base at J, with 4 bases between.

This clone came up a few times. The chain couples TRBV7-7 to TRBJ1-5, with D perhaps matching TRBD1 (6 bases). V was pared by 2 bases and J by 6 bases, with 17 bases between. The V gene's germline CDR1 is SSHAT and CDR2 FNYEAQ (reference sequence). The CDR3 consists of 16 residues. In DNA form, the CDR3 reads TGTGCCAGCAGCTTAAGTAGTACAGGGATAAGTCAGCCCCAGCATTTT. As protein: CASSLSSTGISQPQHF. The variable domain in full, completed from reference TRBV7-7 and TRBJ1-5, reads GAGVSQSPRYKVTKRGQDVTLRCDPISSHATLYWYQQALGQGPEFLTYFNYEAQPDKSGLPSDRFSAERPEGSISTLTIQRTEQRDSAMYRCASSLSSTGISQPQHFGDGTRLSIL.

CDR3 in DNA: TGCGCCAGCAGCCAAGGAACCACAGGCCTTAATGAAAAACTGTTTTTT. This encodes CASSQGTTGLNEKLFF. This chain connects TRBV4-1 to TRBJ1-4, with a tentative D call TRBD1 (5 bases). CDR1 is MGHRA, CDR2 YSYEKL, per germline. The CDR3 has 16 amino acids. The ends were cut back, 1 base at V and 4 bases at J, with 13 bases in the middle.

The genes are TRBV2 and TRBJ1-2; 9 positions agree with TRBD1. J lost 5 bases, V lost 0 bases, and 4 bases had no gene match. Germline V gives CDR1 SNHLY, CDR2 FYNNEI. The CDR3 sequence is 15 residues long. The CDR3 spells CASSEARTGAYGYTF. The CDR3 coding sequence is TGTGCCAGCAGTGAAGCCCGGACAGGGGCTTATGGCTACACCTTC.

This clone occurred a few times. The V and J genes are TRBV5-4 and TRBJ1-1, with D hard to call. CDR3 length: 15 amino acids. CDR1 is SGHNT and CDR2 is YYREEE in the germline V gene (reference sequence). V dropped 1 base and J dropped 6 bases, with 16 bases sitting between them. CDR3: CASSLNRGTLAEAFF. In DNA form, the CDR3 reads TGTGCCAGCAGCTTGAACCGAGGAACTCTGGCTGAAGCTTTCTTT.

The V gene is TRBV2, the J gene TRBJ2-3; D is undetermined. The CDR3 extends over 14 amino acids. V lost 5 bases, J lost 6 bases, and 15 bases lay in between. Germline V lookup: CDR1 SNHLY, CDR2 FYNNEI. The CDR3 reads CASSWAEVVDTQYF. The CDR3 nucleotides read TGTGCCAGCAGTTGGGCCGAAGTCGTTGATACGCAGTATTTT.

The chain employs TRBV2 and TRBJ2-7; D possibly corresponds to TRBD1 (5 bases). Between the trimmed V and J ends, which lost 6 bases and 3 bases, there was a span of 12 bases. Looked up from germline, CDR1 is SNHLY and CDR2 is FYNNEI. CDR3 size: 13 residues. The CDR3 spells CASSPEQVYEQYF. CDR3 DNA: TGTGCCAGCAGCCCGGAACAGGTCTACGAGCAGTACTTC.

This chain joins TRBV4-1 and TRBJ1-5; tentative D call: TRBD1 (5 bases). Germline V lookup: CDR1 MGHRA, CDR2 YSYEKL. CDR3 size: 16 residues. The V end was cut by 0 bases, the J end by 4 bases, with 13 bases between. As DNA, the CDR3 is TGCGCCAGCAGCCAAGAAGGGGAAAGCCTGAATCAGCCCCAGCATTTT. Its protein is CASSQEGESLNQPQHF.

This rearrangement joins TRBV2 to TRBJ1-2; D perhaps matches TRBD1 (6 bases). The V and J ends lost 8 bases and 4 bases respectively, with 8 bases between them. Germline CDR1 and CDR2: SNHLY and FYNNEI. CDR3 length equals 11 residues. The CDR3 sequence is CASGDIYGYTF. The CDR3 nucleotides are TGTGCCAGCGGGGACATCTATGGCTACACCTTC. Combining the CDR3 with reference TRBV2 and TRBJ1-2 gives the whole variable domain EPEVTQTPSHQVTQMGQEVILRCVPISNHLYFYWYRQILGQKVEFLVSFYNNEISEKSEIFDDQFSVERPDGSNFTLKIRSTKLEDSAMYFCASGDIYGYTFGSGTRLTVV.

J is TRBJ2-2 and V is TRBV29-1; D is possibly TRBD1 (6 bases). Germline CDR1 SQVTM, CDR2 ANQGSEA. The V end was cut by 2 bases, the J end by 5 bases, with 12 bases between. The CDR3 consists of 14 residues. The CDR3 loop reads CSVELITGTGELFF. CDR3 in DNA: TGCAGCGTTGAATTAATAACAGGGACCGGGGAGCTGTTTTTT.

The V call is TRBV10-3, the J call TRBJ1-3, with D hard to call. Trimming took 7 bases from V and 0 from J, leaving 4 bases between them. This CDR3 spans 12 amino acids. Germline assignment: CDR1 ENHRY and CDR2 SYGVKD. Written as DNA, the CDR3 is TGTGCCATCACGGGCTCTGGAAACACCATATATTTT. Amino acid sequence: CAITGSGNTIYF.

This chain links TRBV6-5 with TRBJ2-3; D possibly corresponds to TRBD1 (8 bases). Germline-derived CDR1 and CDR2 are MNHEY and SVGAGI. V shed 6 bases and J shed 3 bases, with 16 bases lying between them. The CDR3 covers 15 residues. CDR3 coding DNA: TGTGCCAGCAGACCCGACAGGGGAGGGACAGATACGCAGTATTTT. Amino acid sequence: CASRPDRGGTDTQYF.

To note about this clone: Other nucleotide sequences from this sample produce the same CDR3. The chain uses TRBV10-1 and TRBJ2-1; D possibly corresponds to TRBD2 (5 bases). Between the trimmed V and J ends, which lost 3 bases and 0 bases, there was a span of 9 bases. The CDR3 contains 15 residues. Per the germline V gene, CDR1 is WNHNN and CDR2 is SYGVQD (reference sequence). The CDR3 region has the DNA TGCGCCAGCAGTGATCAAGGGAGCTCCTACAATGAGCAGTTCTTC. Translation: CASSDQGSSYNEQFF.

J is TRBJ1-1 and V is TRBV13; 7 nucleotides align to TRBD1. The germline V gene encodes CDR1 PRHDT and CDR2 FYEKMQ (reference sequence). The trim removed 10 bases at V and 0 bases at J, leaving 8 bases unmatched. The CDR3 length is 14 residues. The CDR3 sequence: CATPTGTMNTEAFF. CDR3 bases: TGTGCCACCCCGACAGGGACGATGAACACTGAAGCTTTCTTT.

In its sample, this clone was seen a few times. The chain combines TRBV19 with TRBJ2-1; 12 positions match TRBD1. CDR3 length: 14 amino acids. The germline gives CDR1 LNHDA, CDR2 SQIVND (reference sequence). V was pared by 7 bases and J by 10 bases, with 8 bases of the junction left unmatched. CDR3 sequence reads: CASTPGQGAWEQFF. In DNA form, the CDR3 reads TGTGCCAGTACTCCGGGACAGGGGGCTTGGGAGCAGTTCTTC.

The chain joins TRBV30 to TRBJ1-5; no clear D gene. V was clipped by 2 bases and J by 6 bases, with 11 bases between them. Germline-derived CDR1 and CDR2 are GTSNPN and SVGIG (reference sequence). The CDR3 runs 13 residues. The CDR3 DNA reads as TGTGCCTGGAGTTGGGCAGGTCTTCAGCCCCAGCATTTT. Translated, it gives CAWSWAGLQPQHF.

This clone occurred once. The V call is TRBV6-5, the J call TRBJ1-5; 9 bases align to TRBD1. This CDR3 has 15 amino acids. Per germline, CDR1 MNHEY and CDR2 SVGAGI. The junction had 5 bases not matched to a gene; V was cut back by 2 bases and J by 6 bases. The CDR3 sequence is CASSYDGTGRQPQHF. CDR3 in DNA: TGTGCCAGCAGTTACGACGGGACAGGGCGTCAGCCCCAGCATTTT.